Listed here are 20 T cell receptor beta chains from one sample, sequenced in a study of blood T cell repertoires in COVID-19. Clones were sequenced by immunoSEQ multiplex PCR, and TCRdb holds only the in-frame ones, with some missing. In the table there are over 35,000 clones, more than 70% of which are singletons. Material for sequencing was peripheral blood. These receptors all stem from a man in his sixties with active or convalescent COVID-19.

This chain links TRBV19 with TRBJ2-3; 8 bases are a match to TRBD1. The CDR3 length is 16 residues. Germline trimming cut 3 bases from V and 5 bases from J; bases unmatched to any gene: 10. CDR1 LNHDA and CDR2 SQIVND come from the germline V gene (reference sequence). CDR3 protein: CASSIRQGWAVDTQYF. Written as DNA, the CDR3 is TGTGCCAGTAGTATCCGACAGGGGTGGGCCGTAGATACGCAGTATTTT.

The V call is TRBV6-6, the J call TRBJ1-1; D is unresolved. The CDR3 length is 13 residues. Trimming took off 5 bases at V and 1 base at J, with 8 bases between the two ends. Germline loops: CDR1 MNHNY, CDR2 SVGAGI (reference sequence). The CDR3 reads CASSPRGNTEAFF. In DNA form, the CDR3 reads TGTGCCAGCAGTCCCCGAGGGAACACTGAAGCTTTCTTT.

The rearrangement uses TRBV19 and TRBJ2-1; 8 positions agree with TRBD2. With V trimmed by 3 bases and J by 7 bases, 8 bases remained unmatched. CDR1 is LNHDA, CDR2 SQIVND, per germline (reference sequence). The CDR3 contains 15 residues. This chain's CDR3 is CASSIGRREGNEQFF. DNA for the CDR3: TGTGCCAGTAGTATCGGGCGTCGGGAGGGGAATGAGCAGTTCTTC.

The V call is TRBV7-4, the J call TRBJ2-3, with 10 bases identical to TRBD2. The ends lost 2 bases at V and 2 bases at J; junction bases unmatched: 1. The germline V gene has CDR1 SGHVT and CDR2 SQSDAQ. CDR3 size: 15 residues. This CDR3 is CASSLLAGATDTQYF. CDR3 coding DNA: TGTGCCAGCAGCTTACTAGCGGGAGCCACAGATACGCAGTATTTT.

This rearrangement joins TRBV28 to TRBJ1-5; 10 nucleotides match TRBD1. Germline V lookup: CDR1 MDHEN, CDR2 SYDVKM. The CDR3 runs to 15 residues. Trimming at V came to 8 bases and at J to 2 bases, leaving 6 bases not matched to a gene. CDR3 loop: CASQDRGRGNQPQHF. The CDR3 bases are TGTGCCAGCCAAGACAGGGGGCGAGGCAATCAGCCCCAGCATTTT.

The V call is TRBV7-7, the J call TRBJ2-3; 8 bases agree with TRBD1. V lost 5 bases to trimming and J lost 4 bases; unmatched junction nucleotides: 8. Germline V gives CDR1 SSHAT, CDR2 FNYEAQ (reference sequence). The CDR3 is made up of 15 amino acids. The CDR3 here is CASSPRTGSPDTQYF. The CDR3 DNA sequence: TGTGCCAGCAGCCCCCGGACAGGGTCCCCAGATACGCAGTATTTT.

The chain carries TRBV11-3 and TRBJ1-2, with D maybe TRBD1 (5 bases). V was trimmed by 5 bases and J by 0 bases, leaving 13 bases between them. CDR1 SGHNT and CDR2 YENEEA come from the germline V gene. CDR3 length equals 15 residues. CDR3 nucleotide sequence: TGTGCCAGCAGCCCTGGGGCAGATACTAACTATGGCTACACCTTC. This encodes CASSPGADTNYGYTF.

The genes are TRBV6-4 and TRBJ2-3; 9 nucleotides line up with TRBD1. With 4 bases clipped from V and 4 bases from J, the junction kept 6 bases outside the gene matches. The length of the CDR3 is 15 residues. Germline V gives CDR1 MRHNA, CDR2 SNTAGT. The DNA for the CDR3 is TGTGCCAGCAGTGTACAGGGGGCTCGTTCAGATACGCAGTATTTT. Translating gives CASSVQGARSDTQYF.

The V and J genes are TRBV7-9 and TRBJ2-2, with D perhaps TRBD2 (6 bases). With 3 bases removed from V and 5 bases from J, the gap between germline ends came to 13 bases. The germline CDR1 and CDR2 sequences are SEHNR and FQNEAQ (reference sequence). The CDR3 runs 15 residues. The CDR3 DNA reads TGTGCCAGCAGCTTGGTCGGGAGTTATACCGGGGAGCTGTTTTTT. It translates to CASSLVGSYTGELFF.

J is TRBJ1-3 and V is TRBV2, with 7 nucleotides matching TRBD1. This CDR3 has 15 amino acids. The ends lost 3 bases at V and 7 bases at J; junction bases unmatched: 9. Germline loops: CDR1 SNHLY, CDR2 FYNNEI. As DNA, the CDR3 is TGTGCCAGCAGTGACCGACAGGGTGGGACGAACACCATATATTTT. As protein: CASSDRQGGTNTIYF.

The V and J genes are TRBV18 and TRBJ1-6; 7 bases are a match to TRBD1. Germline CDR1 is KGHSH and CDR2 is LQKENI. With V trimmed by 6 bases and J by 5 bases, 10 bases remained unmatched. CDR3 length equals 16 residues. The CDR3 reads CASSLFRTGDNSPLHF. The CDR3 DNA sequence: TGTGCCAGCTCCCTGTTCCGGACAGGCGATAATTCACCCCTCCACTTT.

This clone was seen a single time. The chain couples TRBV12-3 or TRBV12-4 to TRBJ2-2; tentative D call: TRBD1 (5 bases). The length of the CDR3 is 12 residues. Trimming left V 3 bases short and J 7 bases short, with 6 bases between. CDR3 protein: CASSFQGGELFF. DNA of the CDR3: TGTGCCAGCAGTTTCCAGGGCGGGGAGCTGTTTTTT.

This sequence joins TRBV14 and TRBJ2-5; 8 bases are shared with TRBD2. This CDR3 is built from 15 residues. The germline V gene encodes CDR1 SGHDN and CDR2 FVKESK. V was clipped by 4 bases and J by 5 bases; unmatched bases: 9. CDR3 residues: CASSPRGRRGETQYF. The CDR3 DNA reads TGTGCCAGCAGCCCACGCGGGAGGCGCGGGGAGACCCAGTACTTC.

J is TRBJ1-1 and V is TRBV2; the D is unclear. Germline V lookup: CDR1 SNHLY, CDR2 FYNNEI. The V gene lost 3 bases and the J gene lost 4 bases, with 12 bases spanning the gap. The CDR3 has 14 amino acids. CDR3 coding DNA: TGTGCCAGCAGTGATTTGGTAACGGGCACTGAAGCTTTCTTT. This codes for CASSDLVTGTEAFF.

The V gene is TRBV13, the J gene TRBJ1-1; TRBD1 is a possible D gene (6 bases). The V and J ends lost 1 base and 1 base respectively, with 7 bases between them. The CDR3 runs 14 residues. Germline assignment: CDR1 PRHDT and CDR2 FYEKMQ (reference sequence). For the CDR3, the DNA is TGTGCCAGCAGCTTAGTCAGGGGGAACACTGAAGCTTTCTTT. It codes for CASSLVRGNTEAFF. The complete variable domain, with remaining parts taken from reference TRBV13 and TRBJ1-1, reads AAGVIQSPRHLIKEKRETATLKCYPIPRHDTVYWYQQGPGQDPQFLISFYEKMQSDKGSIPDRFSAQQFSDYHSELNMSSLELGDSALYFCASSLVRGNTEAFFGQGTRLTVV.

The chain carries TRBV7-8 and TRBJ1-3; D remains ambiguous. CDR1 is SGHVS and CDR2 is FQNEAQ in the germline V gene. The CDR3 runs 14 residues. Trimming stripped 4 bases from V and 2 bases from J, with 9 bases between. The CDR3: CASSSHMAGNTIYF. For the CDR3, the DNA is TGTGCCAGCAGCTCCCACATGGCTGGAAACACCATATATTTT.

The J gene is TRBJ2-7, the V gene TRBV27; D is unclear. Germline CDR1 is MNHEY and CDR2 is SMNVEV (reference sequence). This CDR3 spans 14 amino acids. The V and J ends lost 5 bases and 1 base respectively, with 12 bases between them. CDR3 bases: TGTGCCAGCAGTCTCAACTACCTATCCTACGAGCAGTACGTC. Protein: CASSLNYLSYEQYV.

The chain employs TRBV19 and TRBJ1-5, with 9 bases identical to TRBD1. CDR3 length: 19 amino acids. J gave up 2 bases and V 3 bases, and 14 bases lay outside the gene matches. Per the germline V gene, CDR1 is LNHDA and CDR2 is SQIVND (reference sequence). The CDR3 DNA follows: TGTGCCAGTAGTATCGGGGACAGGGCTCGGATAAGGGGCAATCAGCCCCAGCATTTT. The encoded protein is CASSIGDRARIRGNQPQHF.

This chain uses TRBV5-1 with TRBJ2-5; D perhaps matches TRBD1 (6 bases). Germline V gives CDR1 SGHRS, CDR2 YFSETQ. The CDR3 runs to 16 residues. V shed 0 bases and J shed 1 base, with 13 bases lying between them. CDR3 region: CASSLALGQLQETQYF. CDR3 nucleotides: TGCGCCAGCAGCTTGGCGCTCGGACAGCTCCAAGAGACCCAGTACTTC.

In its sample, this clone was seen a few times. V and J are TRBV7-8 and TRBJ2-1; 8 nucleotides line up with TRBD2. Germline lookup yields CDR1 SGHVS and CDR2 FQNEAQ. Trimming cost V 4 bases and J 8 bases; bases outside gene matches: 13. CDR3 length: 16 residues. This CDR3 is CASSSTGQREFDEQFF. The DNA for the CDR3 is TGTGCCAGCAGCTCAACCGGCCAGCGGGAGTTCGATGAGCAGTTCTTC.